Listed below are T cell receptor beta chains from one sample, sequenced in a study of metastatic and nonmetastatic thyroid tumors. TCRdb re-called clones from the PCR reads using MiXCR. The sample comprises about 13,000 clones, about 27% of which are singletons, and approximately 19% rests with the top ten. The sequenced sample was tumor tissue. Receptors originate from a female donor with papillary thyroid cancer or a benign thyroid nodule (not recorded which). Some clones in this sample may be carry-over from other donors' samples. Both conserved end residues are part of each CDR3. A D gene is named only where the DNA matches it firmly. A clone size is listed for some rows: how often the clone was seen (once, few, many), or a class if it is expanded.

CDR3 length | clone size | J gene | V gene | D gene | CDR3 DNA | CDR3 protein
14 | medium-sized | TRBJ2-3 | TRBV11-2 | TRBD2 | TGTGCCAGCAGCTTACTCGTCCCGGGAGGAACGCAGTATTTT | CASSLLVPGGTQYF
13 | medium-sized | TRBJ2-7 | TRBV19 | - | TGTGCCAGTAGCTACAGGAGCACCTACGAGCAGTACTTC | CASSYRSTYEQYF
12 | many | TRBJ1-4 | TRBV7-3 | - | TGTGCCAGCAGCTTAAACGTGAGACAGCCGTTTTTT | CASSLNVRQPFF
16 | once | TRBJ2-7 | TRBV11-1 | TRBD2 | TGTGCCAGCAGCTCCCCGGGGACTAGCGGGAGATACGAGCAGTACTTC | CASSSPGTSGRYEQYF
12 | - | TRBJ1-1 | TRBV6-1 | - | TGTGCCACGAAAGGGGGGCGTACTGAAGCTTTCTTT | CATKGGRTEAFF
14 | many | TRBJ1-6 | TRBV4-1 | - | TGCGCCAGCAGCCAAGAGGTAGCTCTAGGACCCCTCCACTTT | CASSQEVALGPLHF
15 | - | TRBJ2-1 | TRBV28 | TRBD2 | TGTGCCACTCTGCGGCTAGCGGGAGGTGTCCATGAGCAGTTCTTC | CATLRLAGGVHEQFF
11 | - | TRBJ2-2 | TRBV30 | - | TGTGCCTGGACGGTGACCGGGGAGCTGTTTTTT | CAWTVTGELFF
14 | - | TRBJ2-1 | TRBV7-3 | - | TGTGCCAGCAGCTTAAATGGGGGCCGCTATGAGCAGTTCTTC | CASSLNGGRYEQFF
12 | once | TRBJ1-4 | TRBV13 | - | TGTGCCAGCAGCTTGGGTGGGCGAAAACTGTTTTTT | CASSLGGRKLFF
13 | many | TRBJ1-2 | TRBV19 | TRBD1 | TGTGCCAGTAGCCGAGAGGGACAGGGTGGCTACACCTTC | CASSREGQGGYTF
13 | - | TRBJ2-7 | TRBV12-3/TRBV12-4 | TRBD2 | TGTGCCAGCAGTTATCTAGCGGGAGGCGAGCAGTACTTC | CASSYLAGGEQYF
16 | - | TRBJ2-2 | TRBV12-3/TRBV12-4 | TRBD2 | TGTGCCAGCAGTTTAGGACTAGCGGGGGACACCGGGGAGCTGTTTTTT | CASSLGLAGDTGELFF
15 | large | TRBJ2-7 | TRBV5-1 | - | TGCGCCAGCAGCTTGCTGTCGCGGGGCCCCTACGAGCAGTACTTC | CASSLLSRGPYEQYF
17 | - | TRBJ1-2 | TRBV30 | TRBD1 | TGTGCCTGGAATACTTATCTCGGAGGGGGCGGGGACTATGGCTACACCTTC | CAWNTYLGGGGDYGYTF
15 | - | TRBJ2-7 | TRBV20-1 | TRBD2 | TGCAGTGCTAGCAAGACTAGCGTATTCTCCTACGAGCAGTACTTC | CSASKTSVFSYEQYF
15 | medium-sized | TRBJ2-2 | TRBV12-3/TRBV12-4 | - | TGTGCCAGCAGTTCCCGGGGGTACAACACCGGGGAGCTGTTTTTT | CASSSRGYNTGELFF
17 | many | TRBJ2-3 | TRBV5-1 | TRBD2 | TGCGCCAGCAGCGACTTAGCGGGAGGGCCCAGCACAGATACGCAGTATTTT | CASSDLAGGPSTDTQYF
17 | many | TRBJ2-3 | TRBV25-1 | TRBD2 | TGTGCCAGCAGTGATCCGATACTAGCGGTAGGCACAGATACGCAGTATTTT | CASSDPILAVGTDTQYF
14 | - | TRBJ2-1 | TRBV7-2 | - | TGTGCCAGCAGCTTAGCGGGGACCTCACGGGAGCAGTTCTTC | CASSLAGTSREQFF
14 | once | TRBJ1-2 | TRBV5-6 | TRBD1 | TGTGCCAGCAGCGGCACAGGGGGGTTAAGTGGCTACACCTTC | CASSGTGGLSGYTF
14 | - | TRBJ2-5 | TRBV6-5 | - | TGTGCCAGCAGTTTCGGGATGGACCCAGAGACCCAGTACTTC | CASSFGMDPETQYF
15 | many | TRBJ2-7 | TRBV20-1 | - | TGCAGTGCCCAGGGACCCCGACAGGTAGTGGACGAGCAGTACTTC | CSAQGPRQVVDEQYF
14 | - | TRBJ2-7 | TRBV11-3 | TRBD2 | TGTGCCAGCAGCCGACTAGCGGGAGAGAGCGAGCAGTACTTC | CASSRLAGESEQYF
17 | - | TRBJ2-7 | TRBV27 | TRBD2 | TGTGCCAGCAGTTCCTGGCTGACTAGCGGGAGAAACTACGAGCAGTACTTC | CASSSWLTSGRNYEQYF
12 | - | TRBJ1-1 | TRBV10-3 | - | TGTGCCATCAGTGTGGTGGACGGGGAAGCTTTCTTT | CAISVVDGEAFF
16 | - | TRBJ1-5 | TRBV24-1 | - | TGTGCCACCAGTGACCCCACTTGGGGGGACAATCAGCCCCAGCATTTT | CATSDPTWGDNQPQHF
16 | medium-sized | TRBJ1-2 | TRBV9 | - | TGTGCCAGCAGCGTAGAAACGGGCCGCCCCTTCTATGGCTACACCTTC | CASSVETGRPFYGYTF
16 | - | TRBJ2-7 | TRBV19 | TRBD2 | TGTGCCAGTAGTAACGGACTAGCGGGAGGGTTCTACGAGCAGTACTTC | CASSNGLAGGFYEQYF
15 | - | TRBJ2-7 | TRBV28 | TRBD1 | TGTGCCAGCAGACAGATACAGGGGAGCTCCTACGAGCAGTACTTC | CASRQIQGSSYEQYF
17 | few | TRBJ2-6 | TRBV27 | TRBD1 | TGTGCCAGCAGTCTACAGGGGAGTGTATCTGGGGCCAACGTCCTGACTTTC | CASSLQGSVSGANVLTF
14 | few | TRBJ1-1 | TRBV28 | TRBD1 | TGTGCCAGCAGTTTGACAGGGATGAACACTGAAGCTTTCTTT | CASSLTGMNTEAFF
15 | many | TRBJ1-4 | TRBV18 | - | TGTGCCAGCTCACCACCAGGGTTATCTAATGAAAAACTGTTTTTT | CASSPPGLSNEKLFF
16 | few | TRBJ2-7 | TRBV6-1 | TRBD1 | TGTGCCAGCAGTGAAGCGTCCTGGGACAGCTCCTACGATCAGTACTTC | CASSEASWDSSYDQYF
15 | - | TRBJ1-2 | TRBV20-1 | - | TGCAGTGCTAGAGAAAGGGAAGGCCCCAACTATGGCTACACCTTC | CSAREREGPNYGYTF
14 | few | TRBJ2-7 | TRBV19 | - | TGTGCCAGTAGTAACCCCCGTACTTTCCACGAGCAGTACTTC | CASSNPRTFHEQYF
15 | few | TRBJ2-2 | TRBV27 | TRBD2 | TGTGCCAGCAGTTTATCGCGGCGGGGGACCGGGGAGCTGTTTTTT | CASSLSRRGTGELFF
14 | - | TRBJ1-5 | TRBV30 | TRBD1 | TGTGCCTGGAGTGGGACAGGGGGCTCTCAGCCCCAGCATTTT | CAWSGTGGSQPQHF
17 | - | TRBJ2-1 | TRBV9 | - | TGTGCCAGCAGCATGAATGCCGGACTGAGCTCCTACAATGAGCAGTTCTTC | CASSMNAGLSSYNEQFF
15 | - | TRBJ1-2 | TRBV28 | TRBD1 | TGTGCCAGCAGTGATCCGGGACAGGGTCTCCGTGGCTACACCTTC | CASSDPGQGLRGYTF
15 | many | TRBJ2-3 | TRBV6-4 | TRBD1 | TGTGCCAGCAGTGACGGGACAGGGGGCGCAGATACGCAGTATTTT | CASSDGTGGADTQYF
15 | - | TRBJ2-2 | TRBV5-4 | - | TGTGCCAGCAGCTTGACAGGGAGGAACACCGGGGAGCTGTTTTTT | CASSLTGRNTGELFF
12 | medium-sized | TRBJ2-5 | TRBV6-1 | - | TGTGCCAGCAGTGAAGGACGAGAGACCCAGTACTTC | CASSEGRETQYF
11 | - | TRBJ1-2 | TRBV15 | - | TGTGCCACCAGCGGGAACTATGGCTACACCTTC | CATSGNYGYTF
13 | - | TRBJ1-2 | TRBV28 | - | TGTGCCAGCAGTTTCCGGACAGCCTATGGCTACACCTTC | CASSFRTAYGYTF
18 | - | TRBJ2-7 | TRBV6-5 | TRBD1 | TGTGCCAGCAGTTACGTTCATCTAGGGACAGAGATTTCCTACGAGCAGTACTTC | CASSYVHLGTEISYEQYF
13 | many | TRBJ2-1 | TRBV5-8 | - | TGTGCCAGCAGCTACGACAAATACAATGAGCAGTTCTTC | CASSYDKYNEQFF
16 | medium-sized | TRBJ1-2 | TRBV6-1 | TRBD1 | TGTGCCAGCAGTGAAAATTGGACGGACAGGGGTGGTGGCTACACCTTC | CASSENWTDRGGGYTF
12 | many | TRBJ2-3 | TRBV29-1 | - | TGCAGCGTTGAAATCGGGGGAGGTACGCAGTATTTT | CSVEIGGGTQYF
18 | many | TRBJ1-2 | TRBV4-1 | - | TGCGCCAGCAGCCAAGATCTTGACAGCCCCATCTCTAACTATGGCTACACCTTC | CASSQDLDSPISNYGYTF
14 | many | TRBJ2-1 | TRBV6-2/TRBV6-3 | - | TGTGCCAGCAGTTACGGGCAGGCCAGCGATGAGCAGTTCTTC | CASSYGQASDEQFF